Described below is a single T cell receptor beta chain sequence and its context. Its antigen is not known. The time point is: recipient sample about 28 days before transplant, after cytoreduction. Clones were sequenced by immunoSEQ multiplex PCR, and TCRdb holds only the in-frame ones, with some missing. The table has about 29,000 clones, more than 60% seen once. The entry originates in a study of T cell clonotyping in hematopoietic cell transplantation. Study results and caveats: Cells were unsorted, so CD4 and CD8 contributions were not separated. Graft donor and pretransplant recipient Inverse Simpson Index values predicted broader posttransplant TCR diversity. Few recipient clonotypes overlapped donors; over 97% were de novo at given depth. After transplant, recipient diversity fell while pathologically expanded clonotypes grew through day 180.

The TCR sequence derives from a woman aged 30 to 39 with chronic myeloid leukemia. Some clones in this sample may be carry-over from other donors' samples. Sequenced material: peripheral blood mononuclear cells, taken before stem cell transplant.

CDR3 in DNA: TGTGCCAGCAGTTACTCTGGGCAGGGGAGAGATGGCTACACCTTC. Its translation: CASSYSGQGRDGYTF. The chain combines TRBV6-5 with TRBJ1-2, with D possibly TRBD1 on 6 matching bases. Trimming pared 0 bases from V and 6 bases from J, leaving 14 bases between. CDR1 MNHEY and CDR2 SVGAGI come from the germline V gene. CDR3 size: 15 residues.